This entry describes one T cell receptor beta chain. Germline CDR1 MDHEN, CDR2 SYDVKM. The V end lost 3 bases, the J end lost 2 bases, and 14 bases lay between the germline ends. The CDR3 is made up of 16 amino acids. This record belongs to a study of blood T cell repertoires in COVID-19. Repertoires were generated with immunoSEQ multiplex PCR, while TCRdb's copy carries only in-frame clones and drops some. The sample shows over 50,000 clones, more than 75% of them seen only once. V is TRBV28 and J is TRBJ1-5; weak D call: TRBD1 (6 bases). The specimen sequenced was peripheral blood. This clonotype was obtained from a human donor in a cohort sampled during active COVID-19. The CDR3 reads CASSLGAGFGNQPQHF. CDR3 DNA sequence: TGTGCCAGCAGTTTGGGGGCAGGGTTCGGCAATCAGCCCCAGCATTTT.